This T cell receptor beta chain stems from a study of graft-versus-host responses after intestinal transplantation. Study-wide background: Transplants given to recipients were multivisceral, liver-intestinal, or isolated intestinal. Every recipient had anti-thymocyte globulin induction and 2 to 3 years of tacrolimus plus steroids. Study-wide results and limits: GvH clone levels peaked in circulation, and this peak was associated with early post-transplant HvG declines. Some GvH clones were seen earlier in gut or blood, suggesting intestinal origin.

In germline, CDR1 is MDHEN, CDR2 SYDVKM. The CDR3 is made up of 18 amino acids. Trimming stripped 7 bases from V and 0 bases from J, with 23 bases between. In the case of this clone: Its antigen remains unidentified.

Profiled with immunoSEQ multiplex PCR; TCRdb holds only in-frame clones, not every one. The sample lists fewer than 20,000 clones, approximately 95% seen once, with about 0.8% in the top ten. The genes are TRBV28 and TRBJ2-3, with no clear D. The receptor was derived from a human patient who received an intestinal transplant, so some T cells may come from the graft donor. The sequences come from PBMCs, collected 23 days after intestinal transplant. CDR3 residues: CASILTRYRAPSTDTQYF. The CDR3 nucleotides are TGTGCCAGCATCCTAACCCGATACAGAGCTCCTAGCACAGATACGCAGTATTTT.